The 9 T cell receptor beta chains below were found in one sample sequenced in a study of T cells in Graves' hyperthyroidism and ophthalmopathy. RNA transcripts were the template for amplifying TCR beta CDR3 regions. First-round RT-PCR targeting the TCR CDR3 was performed with the HTBI primer set. TCRdb called the multiplex PCR reads again in MiXCR, with one record for every CDR3 protein. The sample holds roughly 250,000 distinct CDR3 sequences, roughly 15% seen once. Sequencing used blood. The receptor source for this set is a woman younger than 30 with Graves' ophthalmopathy.

This clonotype was picked up many times. The rearrangement joins TRBV13 to TRBJ2-5, with D unclear. Trimming took 0 bases from V and 2 from J, leaving 10 bases between them. The CDR3 is made up of 15 amino acids. The germline V gene encodes CDR1 PRHDT and CDR2 FYEKMQ (reference sequence). The CDR3 loop reads CASSLGGPDQETQYF. In nucleotides, the CDR3 is TGTGCCAGCAGCTTAGGAGGACCCGATCAAGAGACCCAGTACTTC.

This clonotype was seen at least ten times. The chain carries TRBV19 and TRBJ1-2; TRBD1 agrees at 9 bases. From germline, CDR1 is LNHDA and CDR2 SQIVND (reference sequence). V lost 4 bases, J lost 6 bases, and 9 bases stayed unmatched. CDR3 length equals 15 residues. The CDR3 sequence: CASSTTGGATDGYTF. The DNA of the CDR3 is TGTGCCAGTAGTACCACAGGGGGCGCAACGGATGGCTACACCTTC.

This clonotype was recorded at least ten times. V is TRBV20-1 and J is TRBJ2-3; 12 bases agree with TRBD2. This CDR3 contains 16 residues. Germline assignment: CDR1 DFQATT and CDR2 SNEGSKA (reference sequence). V dropped 0 bases and J dropped 3; count of bases not matched to a gene: 4. CDR3: CSAREQGLAGTDTQYF. CDR3 nucleotide sequence: TGCAGTGCTAGAGAACAAGGACTAGCGGGGACAGATACGCAGTATTTT.

This clonotype was found once. A single base separates this from a much larger clone, so it may be a read error. J is TRBJ1-4 and V is TRBV6-2 or TRBV6-3; D unresolved. Per the germline V gene, CDR1 is MNHEY and CDR2 is SVGEGT. This CDR3 is 14 amino acids long. The CDR3 sequence is CTSRSRVLNEKLFF. In DNA, the CDR3 is TGTACCAGCAGGTCTAGGGTCCTTAATGAAAAACTGTTTTTT.

This clonotype was observed many times. The gene calls are TRBV19 and TRBJ1-5, with 8 bases matching TRBD1. V lost 6 bases to trimming and J lost 1 base; unmatched junction nucleotides: 5. The CDR3 has 15 residues. CDR1 LNHDA and CDR2 SQIVND come from the germline V gene (reference sequence). CDR3 sequence reads: CASSQGQASNQPQHF. The CDR3 region has the DNA TGTGCCAGTAGCCAGGGACAGGCCAGCAATCAGCCCCAGCATTTT. Full variable domain (remainder filled in from reference TRBV19 and TRBJ1-5): DGGITQSPKYLFRKEGQNVTLSCEQNLNHDAMYWYRQDPGQGLRLIYYSQIVNDFQKGDIAEGYSVSREKKESFPLTVTSAQKNPTAFYLCASSQGQASNQPQHFGDGTRLSIL.

The chain links TRBV20-1 to TRBJ1-2; TRBD1 aligns across 7 bases. The CDR3 extends over 15 amino acids. Germline-derived CDR1 and CDR2 are DFQATT and SNEGSKA (reference sequence). V lost 4 bases and J lost 2; bases outside the gene matches: 10. CDR3 in amino acids: CSATPSETGNYGYTF. Here the CDR3 DNA reads TGCAGTGCTACCCCCTCCGAGACAGGGAACTATGGCTACACCTTC.

This clonotype was picked up a small number of times. The chain recombines TRBV16 with TRBJ2-7, with TRBD1 as a possible D gene (6 bases). Germline CDR1 KGHSY, CDR2 FQNENV. Trimming shortened V by 4 bases and J by 6 bases, and 10 bases separated the two germline ends. The CDR3 has 12 amino acids. The DNA for the CDR3 is TGTGCCAGCAGCCCACAGGGTCTCGAGCAGTACTTC. Protein sequence: CASSPQGLEQYF.

There are many counts of this clonotype. The V gene is TRBV9, the J gene TRBJ2-3; D is unclear. CDR3 length: 16 amino acids. V dropped 1 base and J dropped 0 bases, with 12 bases sitting between them. CDR1 is SGDLS, CDR2 YYNGEE, per germline. CDR3 nucleotides: TGTGCCAGCAGCGTAATTGAGCGCCCGAGCACAGATACGCAGTATTTT. This gives the protein CASSVIERPSTDTQYF.

The table lists this clonotype with many counts. The chain is built from TRBV7-3 and TRBJ2-3; TRBD2 is a possible D gene (7 bases). The CDR3 loop spans 16 amino acids. V lost 1 base to trimming and J lost 3 bases, with 14 bases between them. The germline gives CDR1 SGHTA, CDR2 FQGTGA. CDR3 residues: CASSLSPGGATDTQYF. The CDR3 DNA sequence: TGTGCCAGCAGCTTAAGTCCGGGGGGCGCGACAGATACGCAGTATTTT.